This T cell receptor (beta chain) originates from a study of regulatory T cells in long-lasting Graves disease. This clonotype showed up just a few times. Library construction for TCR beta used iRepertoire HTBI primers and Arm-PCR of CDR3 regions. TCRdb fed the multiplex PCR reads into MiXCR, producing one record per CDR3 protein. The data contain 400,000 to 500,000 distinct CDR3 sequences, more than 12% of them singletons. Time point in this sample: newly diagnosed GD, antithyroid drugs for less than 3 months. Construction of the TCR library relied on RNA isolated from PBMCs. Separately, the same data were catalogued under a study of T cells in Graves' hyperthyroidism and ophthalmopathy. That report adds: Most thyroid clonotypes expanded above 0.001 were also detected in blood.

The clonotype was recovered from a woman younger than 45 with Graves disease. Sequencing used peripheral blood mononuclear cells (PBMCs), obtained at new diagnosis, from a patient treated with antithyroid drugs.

The CDR3 bases are TGTGCCAGCAGCCAAGAAAGGGGTCCTCGTGCCTACGAGCAGTACTTC. As protein: CASSQERGPRAYEQYF. The chain combines TRBV14 with TRBJ2-7; D may be TRBD1 (5 bases). The CDR3 contains 16 residues. V was clipped by 0 bases and J by 2 bases, with 14 bases between them. Germline loops: CDR1 SGHDN, CDR2 FVKESK.